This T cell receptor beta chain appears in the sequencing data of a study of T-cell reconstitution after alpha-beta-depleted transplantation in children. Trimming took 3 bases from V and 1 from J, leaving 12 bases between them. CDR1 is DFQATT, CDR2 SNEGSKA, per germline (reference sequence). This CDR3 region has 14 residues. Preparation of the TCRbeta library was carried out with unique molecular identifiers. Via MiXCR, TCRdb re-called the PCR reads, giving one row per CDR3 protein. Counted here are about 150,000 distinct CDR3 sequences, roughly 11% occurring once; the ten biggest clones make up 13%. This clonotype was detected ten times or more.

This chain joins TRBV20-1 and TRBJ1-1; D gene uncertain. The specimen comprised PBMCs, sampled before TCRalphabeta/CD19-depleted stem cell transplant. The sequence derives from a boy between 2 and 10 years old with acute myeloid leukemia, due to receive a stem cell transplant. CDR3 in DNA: TGCAGTGCTAGCCGGGGAAATTGGAACACTGAAGCTTTCTTT. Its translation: CSASRGNWNTEAFF.